The rows below give T cell receptor beta chains drawn from one sample of a study of vaccination effects on CD4 cells after COVID-19. The assay was immunoSEQ multiplex PCR, and TCRdb's table has in-frame clones only and misses some. Here the sample spans around 60,000 clones, 60% to 80% being singletons. Antigens of these TCRs are unknown. The sample here was CD4+ T cells from PBMCs cultured with HCoV-NL63 spike peptides, taken before COVID-19 vaccination. The receptors come from a human donor who received a COVID-19 vaccine. Both conserved end residues are part of each CDR3. D genes are given only for firm matches. The size entry is marked missing in some rows and otherwise reads once, few, many or a size class.

d_call	v_call	clone_size	j_call	cdr3_nt	cdr3_aa
TRBD2	TRBV30	NA	TRBJ2-1	TGTGCCTGCTCGGACGGGAGGAACAATGAGCAGTTCTTC	CACSDGRNNEQFF
NA	TRBV28	NA	TRBJ1-5	TGTGCCAGCATTGGCGGTACGGGCAATCAGCCCCAGCATTTT	CASIGGTGNQPQHF
TRBD1	TRBV9	NA	TRBJ1-5	TGTGCCAGCAGCGAAGGTGCAGGGGGTCATCAGCCCCAGCATTTT	CASSEGAGGHQPQHF
TRBD1	TRBV11-2	NA	TRBJ2-5	TGTGCCAGCAGCATCGGGACAGGGGGCGAAGAGACCCAGTACTTC	CASSIGTGGEETQYF
NA	TRBV7-8	NA	TRBJ1-4	TGTGCCAGCAGCTTCGGGCGGGGGGAAAAACTGTTTTTT	CASSFGRGEKLFF
NA	TRBV19	NA	TRBJ1-5	TGTGCCAGTAGTTCCCCCCCGGGGGGCGGGAGTGGCAATCAGCCCCAGCATTTT	CASSSPPGGGSGNQPQHF
NA	TRBV3-1/TRBV3-2	NA	TRBJ1-5	TGTGCCAGCAGCCAAGACAAGAATCAGCCCCAGCATTTT	CASSQDKNQPQHF
NA	TRBV4-2	NA	TRBJ1-3	TGTGCCAGCAGCCAAGGGGCTACTGGAAACACCATATATTTT	CASSQGATGNTIYF
TRBD1	TRBV19	NA	TRBJ1-2	TGTGCCAGTAGTGCCGGGACAGGGGTTAACTATGGCTACACCTTC	CASSAGTGVNYGYTF
TRBD1	TRBV5-1	NA	TRBJ1-2	TGCGCCAGCAGCTTGGGGGACAGGGGGCAGAGTGGCTACACCTTC	CASSLGDRGQSGYTF
TRBD1	TRBV28	NA	TRBJ2-1	TGTGCCAGCAGTACGTTCGGACAGGCTACCTACAATGAGCAGTTCTTC	CASSTFGQATYNEQFF
NA	TRBV18	NA	TRBJ2-5	TGTGCCAGCTCACCGGGCCAACAAGAGACCCAGTACTTC	CASSPGQQETQYF
NA	TRBV27	NA	TRBJ2-5	TGTGCCAGCAGTTCACCCCTTCGCAAAGAGACCCAGTACTTC	CASSSPLRKETQYF
TRBD1	TRBV12-3/TRBV12-4	NA	TRBJ2-1	TGTGCCAGCAGGACGACAGGGGGCAGTGAGCAGTTCTTC	CASRTTGGSEQFF
NA	TRBV6-5	NA	TRBJ1-2	TGTGCCAGCAGTTACTTAAGGGGAAACTATGGCTACACCTTC	CASSYLRGNYGYTF
NA	TRBV18	NA	TRBJ1-5	TGTGCCAGCTCACCGGGGGCAGGGGTTAGCAATCAGCCCCAGCATTTT	CASSPGAGVSNQPQHF
NA	TRBV27	NA	TRBJ2-3	TGTGCCAGCAGTCCGGGACATACGCAGTATTTT	CASSPGHTQYF
NA	TRBV18	NA	TRBJ2-1	TGTGCCAGCTCACCATTTTCGGACACGGATGAGCAGTTCTTC	CASSPFSDTDEQFF
NA	TRBV10-1	few	TRBJ2-3	TGCGCCAGCAGTGCGGCCACAGATACGCAGTATTTT	CASSAATDTQYF
NA	TRBV5-5	NA	TRBJ1-5	TGTGCCAGCAGCTTGGTTAGCGGGGTTGGGCCCCAGCATTTT	CASSLVSGVGPQHF
NA	TRBV6-4	NA	TRBJ2-3	TGTGCCAGCAGACTGGAGTATACTAGCACAGATACGCAGTATTTT	CASRLEYTSTDTQYF
NA	TRBV15	NA	TRBJ2-3	TGTGCCACCAGCTCAATAGGCCAGGATACGCAGTATTTT	CATSSIGQDTQYF
NA	TRBV6-1	NA	TRBJ1-5	TGTGCCAGCAGTGAGGACGGCTATCAGCCCCAGCATTTT	CASSEDGYQPQHF
TRBD1	TRBV7-2	NA	TRBJ1-3	TGTGCCAGCAGCTTGGGACAGGGGGCTCTATCTGGAAACACCATATATTTT	CASSLGQGALSGNTIYF
TRBD2	TRBV5-5	NA	TRBJ2-3	TGTGCCAGCAGCCGAAGACTAGCGGGGGAGACTAGCACAGATACGCAGTATTTT	CASSRRLAGETSTDTQYF